The T cell receptor beta chain under discussion was sequenced for a study of T cells in Graves' hyperthyroidism and ophthalmopathy. Study context: Specimen type is peripheral blood, collected at initial diagnosis prior to any treatment. Findings and limits, study-wide: Blood shared most expanded thyroid clonotypes above 0.001. Ophthalmopathy, which appeared later, was predicted by the model a median roughly 6.6 months before onset.

The TCR beta CDR3 regions underwent amplification using RNA transcripts as the source. First-round RT-PCR of the TCR CDR3 relied on the HTBI primer set. TCRdb redid the calling of the multiplex PCR reads with MiXCR, one entry per CDR3 protein. This sample has hundreds of thousands of distinct CDR3 sequences, with 35% found just once. CDR1 is ENHRY and CDR2 is SYGVKD in the germline V gene. Between the trimmed V and J ends, which lost 0 bases and 4 bases, there was a span of 9 bases. The CDR3 totals 14 residues. This clonotype was seen ten or more times. The target antigen is unknown. Input material: blood. This chain joins TRBV10-3 and TRBJ1-2, with a weak D call TRBD1 (5 bases). The TCR was taken from a woman between 40 and 55 years old with Graves' hyperthyroidism. The CDR3 loop reads CAISESRGAYGYTF. In nucleotides, the CDR3 is TGTGCCATCAGTGAGTCACGAGGGGCCTATGGCTACACCTTC.